This T cell receptor (beta chain) originates from a study of neoadjuvant anti-PD-1 for oral cavity cancer. Study-wide background: Non-progressing patients received a fourth nivolumab dose near day 43, then surgery on days 50-56.

Some clones are missing from TCRdb's copy, which holds only in-frame ones; the method was immunoSEQ multiplex PCR. This table has about 23,000 clones, over 20% appearing once. This CDR3 spans 16 amino acids. The germline V gene encodes CDR1 MNHEY and CDR2 SVGAGI. V lost 0 bases to trimming and J lost 1 base, with 10 bases between them. Remarks on this clone: Its specificity is unknown.

Time point in this sample: after neoadjuvant nivolumab, at surgical resection. Patients had newly diagnosed, untreated stage II-IVA oral cavity squamous cell carcinoma. Study findings and constraints: Only three patients per response group were TCR-analyzed; validation needed. Pretreatment Treg/Th17 ratio correlated inversely with post-treatment tumor clonality.

The sample was tumor tissue, taken after nivolumab (anti-PD-1) treatment. This sequence was found in a person aged 35 to 85 with oral cavity squamous cell carcinoma. The rearrangement joins TRBV6-5 to TRBJ2-1; D call uncertain. CDR3 bases: TGTGCCAGCAGTTACTCGATTGTCTATTCCTACAATGAGCAGTTCTTC. Translation gives CASSYSIVYSYNEQFF.